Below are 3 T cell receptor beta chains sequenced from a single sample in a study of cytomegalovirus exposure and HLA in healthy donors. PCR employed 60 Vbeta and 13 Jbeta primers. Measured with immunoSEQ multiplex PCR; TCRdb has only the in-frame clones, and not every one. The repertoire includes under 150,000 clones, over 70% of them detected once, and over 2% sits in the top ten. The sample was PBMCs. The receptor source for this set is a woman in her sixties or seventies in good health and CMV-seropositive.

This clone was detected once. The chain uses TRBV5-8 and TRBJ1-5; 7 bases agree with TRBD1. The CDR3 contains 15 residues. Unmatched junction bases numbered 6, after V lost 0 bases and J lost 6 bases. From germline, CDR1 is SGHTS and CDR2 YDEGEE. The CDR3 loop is CASSLEGARGQPQHF. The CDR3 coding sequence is TGTGCCAGCAGCTTGGAGGGGGCAAGGGGTCAGCCCCAGCATTTT.

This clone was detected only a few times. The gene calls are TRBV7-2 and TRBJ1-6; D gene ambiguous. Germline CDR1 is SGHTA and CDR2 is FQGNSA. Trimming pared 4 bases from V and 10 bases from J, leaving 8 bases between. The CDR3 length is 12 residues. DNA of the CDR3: TGTGCCAGCAGCTCCTCGCGATCACCCCTCCACTTT. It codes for CASSSSRSPLHF.

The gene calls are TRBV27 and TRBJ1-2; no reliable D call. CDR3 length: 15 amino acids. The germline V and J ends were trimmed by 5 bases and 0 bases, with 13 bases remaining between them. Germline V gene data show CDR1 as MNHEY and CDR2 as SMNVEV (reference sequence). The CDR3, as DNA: TGTGCCAGCAGTCTTGGAGGCCGAGCTAACTATGGCTACACCTTC. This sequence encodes CASSLGGRANYGYTF.